The present entry profiles one T cell receptor beta chain with its context. Its antigen remains unidentified. Staff drew a roughly 2.5 ml blood sample from each donor. CDR3 size: 16 residues. Per germline, CDR1 KGHSH and CDR2 LQKENI. PCR of TCRalpha and TCRbeta cDNA was nested, with two rounds of about 16 and 10 cycles. TCRdb reprocessed the 5' RACE reads, keeping one entry per CDR3 protein, no DNA. This sample carries nearly 450,000 distinct CDR3 sequences, with 2% to 2.5% going to the ten biggest clones. This record comes from a study of monozygotic twins with inflammatory bowel disease. Overall study findings and caveats: With inverse Simpson as the measure, TCRbeta diversity was lower in IBD patients than in healthy co-twins. Similarity of repertoires did not differ between concordant and discordant twins, possibly from limited power.

This clonotype was obtained from a human donor with ulcerative colitis or Crohn's disease, or a healthy co-twin of an affected twin (not recorded which). V gene TRBV18 combines with J gene TRBJ1-5. Sequenced input: blood. The CDR3 spells CASSPPFERSNQPQHF.